This T cell receptor (beta chain) was identified during a study of CD8 T cells in ankylosing spondylitis. Study-wide results and caveats: What seemed typical of ankylosing spondylitis blood was a TCR beta motif built from 7 or 8 highly homologous variants. Disease-linked clones had a CD8+ phenotype and relatively low frequency in peripheral blood.

Making use of molecular barcodes, quantitative 5'-RACE generated TCR beta libraries. From the 5' RACE reads, TCRdb called clonotypes with MiXCR, one entry per CDR3 protein. The sample has approximately 500,000 distinct CDR3 sequences, approximately 11% seen once. This clonotype was detected many times. The antigen remains unidentified. The CDR3 is made up of 13 amino acids. V gave up 5 bases and J gave up 2 bases, with 9 bases separating them. Looked up from germline, CDR1 is SEHNR and CDR2 is FQNEAQ (reference sequence). This clonotype was obtained from a male donor with ankylosing spondylitis. The sequenced sample consisted of blood, either unsorted or a sorted T cell fraction (not recorded which). The chain carries TRBV7-9 and TRBJ1-1; the D is unclear. The CDR3 DNA is TGTGCCAGCAGCCCCCCAGCCAACACTGAAGCTTTCTTT. As protein: CASSPPANTEAFF.